The next 20 T cell receptor beta chains were all read from a single sample in a study of T cell responses to AZD1222 COVID-19 vaccine (dated by TCRdb to about 2021). Library generation was performed with the immunoSEQ multiplex PCR assay. Drawn from immuneACCESS, this table holds only the in-frame rearrangements with V and J called that TCRdb kept. Clones are partly lost; checked studies trace under half to an unresolved V gene and leave the rest unexplained. The sample yields 110,000 to 150,000 clones; under 95% were counted once. The ten largest clonotypes hold 9.1% of the sample. What this sample's time point label stands for: baseline before first vaccination. The material was peripheral blood, obtained on day 0 of AZD1222 vaccination. These receptor sequences come from an adult in good health.

This clone was observed once. J is TRBJ2-1 and V is TRBV4-2, with 11 nucleotides matching TRBD2. This CDR3 comprises 15 residues. Germline CDR1 is LGHNA and CDR2 is YNFKEQ. V lost 4 bases to trimming and J lost 4 bases; unmatched junction nucleotides: 3. In DNA form, the CDR3 reads TGTGCCAGCAGCCTGACTAGCGGGGATTACAATGAGCAGTTCTTC. Amino acids: CASSLTSGDYNEQFF.

This rearrangement joins TRBV5-1 to TRBJ1-1, with 9 bases aligning to TRBD1. Germline V lookup: CDR1 SGHRS, CDR2 YFSETQ. V was clipped by 4 bases and J by 0 bases; unmatched bases: 7. The CDR3 contains 16 residues. The CDR3 DNA is TGCGCCAGCAGCCCGGGACAGGGAGCCATGAACACTGAAGCTTTCTTT. This encodes CASSPGQGAMNTEAFF.

The chain combines TRBV6-2 or TRBV6-3 with TRBJ1-3, with D tentatively TRBD1 (6 bases). V lost 0 bases to trimming and J lost 2 bases, with 23 bases between them. This CDR3 comprises 20 residues. CDR1 is MNHEY, CDR2 SVGEGT, per germline. CDR3: CASSYSPKKTAGTPGNTIYF. In DNA, the CDR3 is TGTGCCAGCAGTTACTCGCCCAAGAAAACAGCCGGGACACCTGGAAACACCATATATTTT.

The gene calls are TRBV9 and TRBJ2-3; a possible D gene is TRBD1 (7 bases). Germline V gene data show CDR1 as SGDLS and CDR2 as YYNGEE. The V gene lost 3 bases and the J gene lost 3 bases, with 17 bases spanning the gap. The CDR3 is 16 residues long. The DNA for the CDR3 is TGTGCCAGCAGCGCGGAGGGGGGACAGCTAACAGATACGCAGTATTTT. Translated, it gives CASSAEGGQLTDTQYF.

The V and J genes are TRBV28 and TRBJ1-5; no clear D. The CDR3 contains 13 residues. V was clipped by 7 bases and J by 2 bases, with 9 bases between them. Looked up from germline, CDR1 is MDHEN and CDR2 is SYDVKM. CDR3 protein: CASMGGGNQPQHF. The CDR3, as DNA: TGTGCCAGCATGGGAGGCGGCAATCAGCCCCAGCATTTT.

This rearrangement joins TRBV19 to TRBJ2-3, with TRBD2 identical over 9 bases. The CDR3 spans 15 residues. J lost 3 bases, V lost 3 bases, and 4 bases had no gene match. Germline-derived CDR1 and CDR2 are LNHDA and SQIVND (reference sequence). Here the CDR3 DNA reads TGTGCCAGTAGTATTGGGAGCGGGGGGACAGATACGCAGTATTTT. Translation gives CASSIGSGGTDTQYF.

The chain couples TRBV30 to TRBJ1-1; D uncertain. Trimming left V 2 bases short and J 5 bases short, with 12 bases between. Germline lookup yields CDR1 GTSNPN and CDR2 SVGIG (reference sequence). This CDR3 is 13 amino acids long. CDR3 amino acids: CAWSLTTWTEAFF. For the CDR3, the DNA is TGTGCCTGGAGTCTTACCACTTGGACTGAAGCTTTCTTT.

This chain links TRBV13 with TRBJ1-1; unclear D gene. The CDR3 runs to 13 residues. From germline, CDR1 is PRHDT and CDR2 FYEKMQ (reference sequence). V dropped 1 base and J dropped 4 bases, with 7 bases sitting between them. In nucleotides, the CDR3 is TGTGCCAGCAGCTTAGAGGGCCTCACTGAAGCTTTCTTT. Its translation: CASSLEGLTEAFF.

The chain has TRBV27 and TRBJ1-5, with D maybe TRBD1 (6 bases). V lost 5 bases and J lost 0, with 23 bases in between. This CDR3 is built from 19 residues. Germline CDR1 and CDR2: MNHEY and SMNVEV (reference sequence). CDR3: CASSPGVGALGYSNQPQHF. DNA for the CDR3: TGTGCCAGCAGTCCAGGGGTCGGGGCATTGGGTTATAGCAATCAGCCCCAGCATTTT.

J is TRBJ2-1 and V is TRBV6-1; 9 bases fit TRBD2. Germline values: CDR1 MNHNS, CDR2 SASEGT. Trimming took 4 bases from V and 9 from J; bases not matched to a gene: 19. The CDR3 has 18 amino acids. This chain's CDR3 is CASSATAGGPISGSEQFF. The CDR3 DNA reads TGTGCCAGCAGTGCGACGGCGGGGGGGCCGATATCTGGTTCTGAGCAGTTCTTC.

The J gene is TRBJ2-6, the V gene TRBV27; D remains unclear. The CDR3 spans 18 residues. Germline loops: CDR1 MNHEY, CDR2 SMNVEV (reference sequence). The V and J ends lost 0 bases and 2 bases respectively, with 14 bases between them. CDR3 region: CASSLSDPHHPGANVLTF. Written as DNA, the CDR3 is TGTGCCAGCAGTTTATCGGACCCCCACCATCCTGGGGCCAACGTCCTGACTTTC. Supplemented by reference TRBV27 and TRBJ2-6, the full variable domain reads EAQVTQNPRYLITVTGKKLTVTCSQNMNHEYMSWYRQDPGLGLRQIYYSMNVEVTDKGDVPEGYKVSRKEKRNFPLILESPSPNQTSLYFCASSLSDPHHPGANVLTFGAGSRLTVL.

The genes are TRBV6-5 and TRBJ1-1; a possible D gene is TRBD1 (5 bases). The CDR3 extends over 16 amino acids. The V gene lost 4 bases and the J gene lost 7 bases, with 22 bases spanning the gap. CDR1 and CDR2 (germline): MNHEY, SVGAGI. Here the CDR3 DNA reads TGTGCCAGCAGTTGGAACTCGGGGCCCACGTTAAATGAAGCTTTCTTT. Translation: CASSWNSGPTLNEAFF.

CDR3: CASSWTAGQGPYQETQYF. Here the CDR3 DNA reads TGTGCCAGCAGTTGGACTGCGGGACAGGGGCCGTACCAAGAGACCCAGTACTTC. The chain has TRBV19 and TRBJ2-5; 10 bases fit TRBD1. This CDR3 contains 18 residues. Germline-derived CDR1 and CDR2 are LNHDA and SQIVND (reference sequence). With 9 bases clipped from V and 0 bases from J, the junction kept 16 bases outside the gene matches.

Only one count was recorded for this clone. The CDR3, as DNA: TGTGCCAGTTTGGACGAGGGCGGGGAGCTGTTTTTT. Translation: CASLDEGGELFF. The V and J genes are TRBV28 and TRBJ2-2, with a tentative D call TRBD2 (5 bases). V dropped 9 bases and J dropped 7 bases, with 12 bases sitting between them. Germline V gene lookup returns CDR1 MDHEN and CDR2 SYDVKM. The CDR3 is 12 amino acids.

The chain has TRBV7-3 and TRBJ1-2, with TRBD1 matching over 7 bases. CDR1 SGHTA and CDR2 FQGTGA come from the germline V gene. Trimming removed 2 bases from V and 11 bases from J; junction bases left unmatched: 5. The CDR3 length is 12 residues. The CDR3 bases are TGTGCCAGCAGCTTAGGGACAGCCGATTACACCTTC. It translates to CASSLGTADYTF. The entire variable domain, with the rest obtained from reference TRBV7-3 and TRBJ1-2, is as follows: GAGVSQTPSNKVTEKGKYVELRCDPISGHTALYWYRQSLGQGPEFLIYFQGTGAADDSGLPNDRFFAVRPEGSVSTLKIQRTERGDSAVYLCASSLGTADYTFGSGTRLTVV.

The chain carries TRBV7-9 and TRBJ1-2; TRBD1 aligns across 12 bases. Trimming cost V 1 base and J 7 bases; bases outside gene matches: 13. Germline V gives CDR1 SEHNR, CDR2 FQNEAQ (reference sequence). The CDR3 loop spans 18 amino acids. CDR3 loop: CASSLGWGTGGPPGGYTF. The CDR3 DNA reads TGTGCCAGCAGCTTAGGTTGGGGGACAGGGGGCCCACCGGGTGGCTACACCTTC.

This clone was detected a few times. This rearrangement joins TRBV5-1 to TRBJ2-6; D gene uncertain. V shed 1 base and J shed 2 bases, with 7 bases lying between them. This CDR3 region has 15 residues. Germline lookup yields CDR1 SGHRS and CDR2 YFSETQ. Written as DNA, the CDR3 is TGCGCCAGCAGCTTGAGTCTGGCTGGGGCCAACGTCCTGACTTTC. This translates into CASSLSLAGANVLTF.

The V and J genes are TRBV7-6 and TRBJ2-2, with D unresolved. The CDR3 has 14 amino acids. The V gene lost 1 base and the J gene lost 1 base, with 4 bases spanning the gap. CDR1 and CDR2 (germline): SGHVS, FNYEAQ. Here the CDR3 DNA reads TGTGCCAGCAGCTTAGACTTGAACACCGGGGAGCTGTTTTTT. Translation gives CASSLDLNTGELFF. The full variable domain, rest sourced from reference TRBV7-6 and TRBJ2-2, is GAGVSQSPRYKVTKRGQDVALRCDPISGHVSLYWYRQALGQGPEFLTYFNYEAQQDKSGLPNDRFSAERPEGSISTLTIQRTEQRDSAMYRCASSLDLNTGELFFGEGSRLTVL.

CDR3 loop: CASSPLKEGGYTF. The CDR3 coding sequence is TGTGCCAGCAGCCCCCTTAAAGAAGGTGGCTACACCTTC. The rearrangement joins TRBV4-2 to TRBJ1-2; no clear D. Trimming removed 4 bases at V and 7 bases at J, with 13 bases between. CDR3 length equals 13 residues. The germline V gene encodes CDR1 LGHNA and CDR2 YNFKEQ.

This clone was counted once. CDR3 sequence reads: CASSLRGGTEAFF. In DNA form, the CDR3 reads TGTGCCAGCAGTTTGAGGGGAGGGACTGAAGCTTTCTTT. The chain couples TRBV27 to TRBJ1-1; a possible D gene is TRBD1 (5 bases). The CDR3 is made up of 13 amino acids. CDR1 and CDR2 from the germline V gene are MNHEY and SMNVEV (reference sequence). V shed 3 bases and J shed 5 bases, with 10 bases lying between them.